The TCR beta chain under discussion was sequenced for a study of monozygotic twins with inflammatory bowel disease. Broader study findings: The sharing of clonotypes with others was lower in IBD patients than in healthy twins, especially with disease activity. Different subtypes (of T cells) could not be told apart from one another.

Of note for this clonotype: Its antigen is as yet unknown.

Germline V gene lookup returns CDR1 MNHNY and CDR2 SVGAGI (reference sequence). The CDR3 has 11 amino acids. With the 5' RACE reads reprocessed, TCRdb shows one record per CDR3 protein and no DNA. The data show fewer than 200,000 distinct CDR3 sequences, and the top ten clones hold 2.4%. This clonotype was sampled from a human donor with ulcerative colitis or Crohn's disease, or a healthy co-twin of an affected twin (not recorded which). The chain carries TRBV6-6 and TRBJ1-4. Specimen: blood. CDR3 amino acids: CASSGNEKLFF.